One sample yielded the 3 T cell receptor beta chains listed below, sequenced in a study of blood T cell repertoires in COVID-19. Repertoires were generated with immunoSEQ multiplex PCR, while TCRdb's copy carries only in-frame clones and drops some. Found here are around 100,000 clones, 90% of them singletons; the top ten hold approximately 5.1%. The sequencing input was peripheral blood. The source of these receptors is a middle-aged man with acute or convalescent COVID-19.

This chain uses TRBV24-1 with TRBJ2-7; 9 nucleotides align to TRBD1. CDR3 size: 14 residues. Germline assignment: CDR1 KGHDR and CDR2 SFDVKD. V lost 4 bases to trimming and J lost 7 bases; unmatched junction nucleotides: 7. As DNA, the CDR3 is TGTGCCACCAGTGAACGGGACAGGGTGGGGGAGCAGTACTTC. Its translation is CATSERDRVGEQYF.

The V call is TRBV18, the J call TRBJ1-4; 7 bases agree with TRBD1. CDR3 length: 15 amino acids. V shed 5 bases, J shed 6 bases, and the junction held 9 bases outside the gene matches. Germline assignment: CDR1 KGHSH and CDR2 LQKENI. In DNA form, the CDR3 reads TGTGCCAGCTCATCTACACAGGGGACGCATGAAAAACTGTTTTTT. This gives the protein CASSSTQGTHEKLFF.

V and J are TRBV7-9 and TRBJ2-7; TRBD1 matches at 7 bases. Germline trimming cut 2 bases from V and 3 bases from J; bases unmatched to any gene: 4. The CDR3 extends over 14 amino acids. In germline, CDR1 is SEHNR, CDR2 FQNEAQ (reference sequence). The CDR3 bases are TGTGCCAGCAGCTTAAGGGGGACAGACTACGAGCAGTACTTC. It yields the protein CASSLRGTDYEQYF.